The clone carrying this T cell receptor (beta chain) was found a few times. Antigen unknown. Each of the sorted populations had a purity greater than 98%. The germline V gene encodes CDR1 KGHSH and CDR2 LQKENI. CDR3 size: 14 residues. V lost 5 bases and J lost 3, with 14 bases in between. These data are taken from a study of beta chain features in type 1 diabetes. The wider study: Healthy donors and patients had similar age, gender and cell yields. All samples combined gave 107,917,701 sorted cells for examination.

The whole isolated RNA underwent reverse transcription, so sequencing captured expressed TCRB transcripts. Clones were sequenced by immunoSEQ multiplex PCR, and TCRdb holds only the in-frame ones, with some missing. The table includes 150,000 to 200,000 clones, about 12% detected once. Points from the study as a whole: Significant though moderate, a shortening of TCRB CDR3s appeared in all four CD4+ subsets of Type 1 diabetes patients.

The TCR originated in a woman under 30 in good health. Sequencing was performed on central memory CD4+ T cells from blood. The J gene is TRBJ2-7, the V gene TRBV18, with D possibly being TRBD1 (6 bases). The CDR3 loop reads CASSFSGHFYEQYF. The CDR3, as DNA: TGTGCCAGCTCATTCTCGGGACATTTCTACGAGCAGTACTTC.